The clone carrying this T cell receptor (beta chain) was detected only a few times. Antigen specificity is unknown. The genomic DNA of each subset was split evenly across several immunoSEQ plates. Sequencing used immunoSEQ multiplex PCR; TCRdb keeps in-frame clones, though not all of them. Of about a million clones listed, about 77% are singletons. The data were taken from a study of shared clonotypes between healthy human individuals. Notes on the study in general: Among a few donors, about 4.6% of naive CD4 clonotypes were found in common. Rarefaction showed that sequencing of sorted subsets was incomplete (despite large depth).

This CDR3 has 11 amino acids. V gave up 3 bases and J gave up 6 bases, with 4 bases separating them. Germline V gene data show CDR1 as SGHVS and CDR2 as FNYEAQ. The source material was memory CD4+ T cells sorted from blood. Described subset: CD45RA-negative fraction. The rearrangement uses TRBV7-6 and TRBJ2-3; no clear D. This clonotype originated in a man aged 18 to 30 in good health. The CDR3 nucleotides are TGTGCCAGCAGCTTGCACGATACGCAGTATTTT. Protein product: CASSLHDTQYF.